This T cell receptor beta chain was identified during a study of T cells after yellow fever vaccination (dated by TCRdb to between 2019 and 2020). With respect to the entire study: The SMART-Seq v4 Ultra Low Input RNA kit was used to prepare libraries from fractions with low cell numbers. Bulk TCR alpha and beta repertoires were sequenced longitudinally to track T-cell clones before and after primary and booster YFV17D yellow fever vaccination. Two healthy male donors made up the cohort, one aged 18 to 30 years and the other aged 30 to 39 years. Blood was collected at multiple timepoints before and after primary and secondary immunization, and bulk PBMC replicates and cell subsets were isolated.

What the study reported, not specific to this receptor: Only a couple of donors were included in the study, so the extent to which the findings can be generalized is limited. After the booster, most of the clones that had expanded following primary vaccination were detected again (almost 98% of CD4 and 80% to 90% of CD8), which suggests that memory was broadly maintained. Computational filtering was needed because FACS-sorted repertoires could contain abundant contaminating clonotypes from the bulk population. A small fraction of clonotypes appeared in both the CD4 and CD8 compartments, likely as a result of convergent recombination. Compared with the primary T-cell response, the secondary T-cell response was faster but weaker, reaching its peak on day 5 rather than on day 15.

The CDR3 starts with the cysteine, ends with the phenylalanine, and has 17 residues. Only CDR3 DNA is held: 51 bases, read in frame from base 1. CDR1 is given as SGDLS and CDR2 as YYNGEE, both from the germline V gene. V is pruned by 4 bases and J by 4 bases, leaving 13 bases of the junction without a gene match. This clonotype turned up a few times. No cognate antigen has been identified for it. The sample holds no much larger clone one base away, and base qualities are not on file. Explained via the paper, the treatment or condition label denotes: live attenuated yellow fever vaccine strain. At every blood-draw timepoint, two biological replicates of bulk PBMCs were collected. A standard Ficoll-Paque protocol was used to isolate PBMCs from peripheral blood. TriZol was used to extract RNA from bulk PBMCs, CD4 and CD8 fractions, and dextramer-positive and dextramer-negative fractions. TCR cDNA was synthesized by 5'RACE template switching, which introduced a universal primer site and unique molecular identifiers. Priming for cDNA synthesis came from both the TCR alpha and TCR beta constant segments. Libraries were amplified in two PCR steps, with sample barcodes and sequencing adapters added in the second step. Sequencing of libraries was done on Illumina HiSeq 2500 (2x100 bp) or NovaSeq (2x150 bp). In the source study's methods: Reads were demultiplexed and collapsed into UMI consensus sequences with MIGEC, and V(D)J alignment was performed with MiXCR. Clonotypes responding to the vaccine were identified with edgeR on replicate PBMC samples, with the criteria of FDR below 0.01 and a log2 fold change above 5 up to day 15. Bulk clonotypes were assigned CD4 or CD8 identity according to which sequenced CD4 or CD8 repertoire held them at higher abundance. The public reads were reprocessed in TCRdb via fastp at Q25 and MiXCR, keeping in-frame beta chains. Rows with one shared CDR3 protein collapse into an entry with the most common genes and DNA. TCRdb, rather than the study authors, made the V and J calls. This sample comprises 250,000 to 350,000 distinct CDR3 sequences, 6.8% of them detected only once. Over 15% of the sample goes to the ten largest clones.

Recombination connected TRBV9 to TRBJ2-2, and TRBD2 aligns with 7 junction nucleotides. This material consisted of PBMCs, taken approximately 40 days after the first yellow fever vaccination. This TCR was recovered from a man aged 18 to 35 who received the YFV17D yellow fever vaccine. The sequence in DNA is TGTGCCAGCAGCATACTGAGCGGGGTCTCGGCCACCGGGGAGCTGTTTTTT. This encodes CASSILSGVSATGELFF.